This T cell receptor beta chain stems from a study of blood T cell repertoires in COVID-19. This clone was seen once. Repertoires were generated with immunoSEQ multiplex PCR, while TCRdb's copy carries only in-frame clones and drops some. In the table there are some 350,000 clones, 85% to 90% of which are singletons. Germline-derived CDR1 and CDR2 are SNHLY and FYNNEI. The CDR3 is 16 amino acids. V was shortened by 6 bases and J by 4 bases, with 16 bases between the two germline ends. The receptor comes from a human donor in a cohort sampled during active COVID-19. The J gene is TRBJ2-6, the V gene TRBV2; D perhaps matches TRBD2 (5 bases). The source material was peripheral blood. CDR3: CASSPRGSNGANVLTF. The CDR3, as DNA: TGTGCCAGCAGCCCTAGAGGGAGTAACGGGGCCAACGTCCTGACTTTC.